A selection of T cell receptor beta chains follows, all from one sample in a study of post-analysis software for immune sequencing data. TCRdb fed the PCR reads into MiXCR, producing one record per CDR3 protein. The table lists approximately 770,000 distinct CDR3 sequences, around 42% of them singletons, with 4.9% in the top ten. Sequencing used blood. All receptors come from a girl aged 10 to 17 with multiple sclerosis. CDR3s include the opening cysteine and the closing phenylalanine or tryptophan. The D gene is left open where the match is weak. Clone size appears in some rows only: once, few, many, or a class for an expanded clone.

CDR3 protein: CSARGLGDKFF; CDR3 DNA: TGCAGTGCTAGGGGACTTGGCGACAAGTTCTTC; clone size: few; D gene: .; V gene: TRBV20-1; J gene: TRBJ2-1
CDR3 protein: CASSPGTGYGTQYF; CDR3 DNA: TGTGCCAGCAGTCCCGGGACAGGGTACGGGACCCAGTACTTC; clone size: few; D gene: TRBD1; V gene: TRBV28; J gene: TRBJ2-5
CDR3 protein: CASSPQGAANEKLFF; CDR3 DNA: TGTGCCAGCAGCCCGCAGGGGGCGGCTAATGAAAAACTGTTTTTT; clone size: .; D gene: TRBD1; V gene: TRBV11-2; J gene: TRBJ1-4
CDR3 protein: CASSWSRRDSPLHF; CDR3 DNA: TGTGCCAGCAGCTGGAGCCGGCGAGATTCACCCCTCCACTTT; clone size: .; D gene: .; V gene: TRBV5-6; J gene: TRBJ1-6
CDR3 protein: CSVVGGSPSYGYTF; CDR3 DNA: TGCAGCGTTGTGGGGGGCTCGCCCAGCTATGGCTACACCTTC; clone size: few; D gene: .; V gene: TRBV29-1; J gene: TRBJ1-2
CDR3 protein: CASSRGGFPETQYF; CDR3 DNA: TGTGCCAGCAGCAGAGGGGGTTTTCCGGAGACCCAGTACTTC; clone size: .; D gene: .; V gene: TRBV12-3/TRBV12-4; J gene: TRBJ2-5
CDR3 protein: CASSQGGPSYNEQFF; CDR3 DNA: TGCGCCAGCAGCCAAGGAGGGCCCTCCTACAATGAGCAGTTCTTC; clone size: .; D gene: .; V gene: TRBV4-1; J gene: TRBJ2-1
CDR3 protein: CASRPRVVTEAFF; CDR3 DNA: TGTGCCAGCAGGCCCAGGGTTGTCACTGAAGCTTTCTTT; clone size: .; D gene: .; V gene: TRBV6-5; J gene: TRBJ1-1
CDR3 protein: CASSPGTSGPNFSSYEQYF; CDR3 DNA: TGTGCCAGCAGCCCCGGGACTAGCGGGCCCAACTTCTCCTCCTACGAGCAGTACTTC; clone size: .; D gene: TRBD2; V gene: TRBV6-2/TRBV6-3; J gene: TRBJ2-7
CDR3 protein: CASSPAEAYEQYF; CDR3 DNA: TGTGCCAGCAGCCCAGCGGAGGCCTACGAGCAGTACTTC; clone size: .; D gene: .; V gene: TRBV3-1; J gene: TRBJ2-7
CDR3 protein: CAGKGLAGRDSYNEQFF; CDR3 DNA: TGCGCCGGAAAGGGACTAGCCGGGAGAGACTCCTACAATGAGCAGTTCTTC; clone size: .; D gene: TRBD2; V gene: TRBV4-3; J gene: TRBJ2-1
CDR3 protein: CASSSTAGADTQYF; CDR3 DNA: TGCGCCAGCAGCTCCACTGCAGGGGCGGATACGCAGTATTTT; clone size: few; D gene: .; V gene: TRBV5-1; J gene: TRBJ2-3